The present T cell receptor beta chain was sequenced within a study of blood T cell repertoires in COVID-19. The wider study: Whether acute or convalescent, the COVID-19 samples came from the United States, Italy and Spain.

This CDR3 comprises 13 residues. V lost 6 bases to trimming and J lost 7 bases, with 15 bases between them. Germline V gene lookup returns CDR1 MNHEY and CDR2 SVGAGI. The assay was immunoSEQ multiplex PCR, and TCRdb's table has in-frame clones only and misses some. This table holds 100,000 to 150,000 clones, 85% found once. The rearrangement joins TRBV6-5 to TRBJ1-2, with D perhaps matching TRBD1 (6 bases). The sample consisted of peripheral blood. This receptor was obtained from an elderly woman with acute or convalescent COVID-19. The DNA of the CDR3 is TGTGCCAGCAGCCTACAGGGAAAGTTTGGCTACACCTTC. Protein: CASSLQGKFGYTF.